Reported below is one TCR beta chain. The sample comes from a study of blood T cell repertoires in COVID-19. Generated by immunoSEQ multiplex PCR, the TCRdb table keeps only in-frame clones and is missing some. The sample shows about 430,000 clones, about 88% of them seen only once. Germline trimming cut 0 bases from V and 2 bases from J; bases unmatched to any gene: 6. Germline V CDR1 and CDR2: WNHNN, SYGVQD (reference sequence). This CDR3 has 17 residues. Clinical histories supplied by participants themselves formed the basis of cohort assignment. The receptor was derived from a woman aged 18-29 years who had been exposed to COVID-19. The sample was PBMCs or T cells enriched from blood (not recorded which). This chain links TRBV10-1 with TRBJ2-1; 8 nucleotides line up with TRBD2. The CDR3 protein is CASSESVSGIAYNEQFF. In nucleotides, the CDR3 is TGCGCCAGCAGTGAGTCGGTTAGCGGGATTGCCTACAATGAGCAGTTCTTC.